This T cell receptor beta chain came from a study of cytomegalovirus exposure and HLA in healthy donors (dated by TCRdb to about 2017). With respect to the entire study: An earlier analysis of roughly 570 of the donors reported 276 Gb of sequence data and 95 million to 120 million unique TCR beta sequences obtained from roughly 170 million T cells. About 320 gigabases of sequencing data and approximately 80 million unique TCR sequences were included in an early release covering over 600 HLA-typed donors. Of the approximately 400 genotyped donors, 81% fell in the genetic ancestry cluster associated with self-reported Caucasian donors. The study aimed to test whether cataloging public T cell receptors could reveal signatures of past pathogen exposure. Using immunosequencing, the study profiled T cell repertoires from around 670 subjects and related those repertoires to cytomegalovirus serostatus. Besides the first cohort of roughly 700 subjects, a separate validation cohort made up of roughly 120 different subjects was used. The study combined high-throughput TCR immunosequencing, statistical association of individual TCRs with disease status, and machine learning to predict cytomegalovirus infection status. To study patterns of TCR occurrence, a later analysis re-analyzed previously published TCR beta repertoires from under 750 donors and added high-resolution HLA genotyping. In the later analysis, no new phenotypic data were used to find candidate immune exposures; instead, reliance was placed on TCR beta sequences and their occurrence across donors. In an earlier analysis of a few hundred of the donors, high-throughput TCR beta sequencing was used to judge whether each TCR beta V gene segment behaved as functional or pseudogenic. Donor age, sex, ethnicity and CMV serostatus were compiled together with the repertoire data. A later genetic analysis took genome-wide SNP genotypes for about three fifths of the 666 donors and used that subset as a discovery cohort. Every repertoire in the discovery cohort had been generated on one and the same sequencing platform. HLA typing covered class I and class II loci at four-digit resolution. The number of typed donors differed by locus: roughly 620-640 for A, B, C, DRB1 and DQB1; approximately 520 for DQA1; approximately 610 for DPA1; and some 430 for DPB1. Because of strong linkage in the cohort, four to six DR-DQ haplotypes were treated as single units for association and clustering. Among around 400 genotyped donors of the cohort, an average of around 240,000 unique TCR beta nucleotide sequences were sequenced per donor, approximately 20% of them non-productive.

In total, roughly 670 healthy bone marrow donors made up the cohort. At the time of sampling, every cohort member was nominally healthy, though immune exposures that went unrecorded were likely present. The donor was CMV seronegative and was included in the group of several hundred seronegative cohort members. A peripheral blood sample was collected from each donor, and TCR beta sequencing was performed on peripheral blood mononuclear cells. Genomic DNA was extracted from the blood cell samples with the Qiagen DNeasy Blood Extraction Kit. Here V drops 6 bases and J drops 6 bases, and the junction holds 8 bases not matched to any gene. Reading the germline V gene gives CDR1 SGHTA and CDR2 FQGNSA. Taken from cysteine to phenylalanine, the CDR3 has 15 residues. Only the CDR3 region is kept as DNA, spanning 45 bases read in frame from base 1. The library was prepared using the immunoSEQ multiplex PCR assay. A mixture of 60 forward primers for TCR Vbeta segments and 13 reverse primers for TCR Jbeta segments was used in the multiplex PCR. The CDR3 region of rearranged TCR beta genes was amplified from genomic DNA with a multiplex PCR assay. On the Illumina HiSeq System, the amplified TCR beta libraries were sequenced as 87-base-pair reads. Per the original workflow: A later analysis counted tens of millions of unique TCR beta chains across the roughly 700 repertoires, and roughly 10 million of these chains were shared by at least two donors. Raw reads were error-corrected and collapsed into unique sequences with a nearest-neighbor algorithm that merged closely related sequences to remove PCR and sequencing errors. V, D and J gene segments were assigned by aligning CDR3 sequences to IMGT reference sequences. For a sequence to be retained, a match of at least six nucleotides was required to both a V gene segment and a J gene segment. Rearrangements were classified as productive when the CDR3 lacked stop codons and remained in frame with V and J, and all other rearrangements were classified as non-productive. Following IMGT convention, CDR3 was defined as the stretch from the second conserved V-encoded cysteine up to the conserved J-encoded phenylalanine. The earlier analysis of about 590 of the donors excluded sequences that lacked an unambiguous match to a single V gene segment. In an earlier analysis of almost 600 of the donors, a V segment was called functional when productive rearrangements were above 56.7%, and segregating when the standard deviation between donors exceeded 5%. To diagnose cytomegalovirus status from the catalog of TCR beta chain sequences, a statistical classification framework was built. V and J gene assignment, in a later analysis, came from comparing TCR nucleotide sequences with IMGT/GENE-DB human TR gene sequences. Using the TCRdist pipeline, a later analysis assigned CDR3 sequences along with most-parsimonious VDJ recombination scenarios. A later analysis defined each TCR beta chain by its CDR3 amino acid sequence plus V-gene family, and excluded reads lacking a unique V-gene family. A later analysis removed 500 to 650 highly shared, low-generation-probability nucleotide sequences to deal with suspected cross-contamination and a sequencing artifact. A later analysis calculated a clonal expansion index for each public chain from normalized within-repertoire ranks of inferred template counts. In a later analysis, generation probabilities were computed with a VDJ recombination model fitted to out-of-frame rearrangements, and the resulting probabilities were checked against IGoR. Hypergeometric tests were used in a later analysis to score TCR-TCR, TCR-HLA and TCR-CMV co-occurrence, with a repertoire-size bias correction applied to the TCR pairs. A later analysis estimated false discovery rates by permuting HLA or CMV assignments 20 times. A later analysis grouped co-occurring TCRs with DBSCAN, adding TCRdist sequence similarity when clustering within HLA-allele-positive subsets. Repertoires with fewer than 30,000 or more than 120,000 public chains were left out of co-occurrence clustering, as were about 5 repertoires with anomalous nucleotide sharing. TCRdb took over this immuneACCESS table, retaining in-frame rearrangements with V and J assigned. Such tables are incomplete; in checked studies, under half of the missing clones stem from an unresolved V gene, and the remainder is unexplained. D and trimming were read from the DNA, whereas the V and J calls and clone size are those reported in that table. The sample yields 20,000 to 25,000 clones; more than 75% were counted once. The ten largest clonotypes hold 4% to 5% of the sample.

Study-wide conclusions, independent of this receptor: In a later analysis, HLA-associated TCR beta chains showed more clonal expansion and lower generation probabilities than non-associated chains that were equally common. A further reported finding was that TCR beta sequences accurately predicted the HLA-A and HLA-B alleles for most subjects in the first cohort. Some IMGT-functional V segments, including TRBV6-2 and TRBV6-3, could not be distinguished by the 87-base-pair reads and were therefore excluded. Most CMV-associated TCR beta chains appeared to be HLA-restricted in a later analysis, and the HLA associations seemed to be driven largely by CMV exposure. The presence/absence analyses assumed that sequencing depth was roughly uniform across donors, and that assumption may not be true. According to the authors, the approach could potentially be generalized to other disease states and immunological phenotypes. A total of fewer than 200 TCR beta chains were listed by the study as associated with cytomegalovirus. The classifier was reported to diagnose cytomegalovirus status with high specificity and sensitivity in both the original cohort and the validation cohort. In vitro tests confirmed that a few of the cytomegalovirus-associated TCR beta chains recognize cytomegalovirus antigens. In a later analysis, the rate of TCR association differed among HLA loci, with DRB1 alleles having the most associated TCRs and HLA-C alleles having the fewest. Only TCR beta chains were sequenced in this cohort, and the absence of alpha or paired-chain data limited detectable features. A cluster of highly shared sequence variants was judged likely to represent a technical artifact of the sequencing pipeline. Specific HLA alleles were associated with roughly 16,000 TCR beta sequences at a false discovery rate of 0.05 in a later analysis. While some public TCRs were present in many individuals, most TCR sequences turned up only very rarely across donors. According to a later genetic analysis, donors in an Asian-associated ancestry cluster had fewer N-insertions in productive TCRs than the roughly 670-donor mean. Because HLA typing was unavailable for some donors at each locus, only the typed subset was used in association tests. Linkage disequilibrium might explain the correlated functional status among segregating V segments, but an unknown experimental factor could not be ruled out. The only immune exposure information available for the cohort was CMV serostatus. Several of the top co-occurrence clusters appeared to be linked to parvovirus B19, influenza, CMV and Epstein-Barr virus, according to a later analysis. An association between a missense DCLRE1C variant and V-gene and J-gene trimming of TCR beta chains was found in a later genetic analysis and replicated in an independent cohort. When HLA alleles, especially DR and DQ, strongly co-occurred, TCR associations were difficult to assign to individual alleles. The earlier analysis of a few hundred of the donors excluded roughly 17 rarely observed V segments, including chromosome 9 orphons, because counts were too low. In an earlier analysis of approximately 590 of the donors, most TCR beta V segments appeared in productive rearrangements about 87% or about 30% of the time, broadly matching IMGT annotations.

For this clone: No antigen is known for it. No clone much larger than this one lies a single base away; base qualities are absent.

The chain employs TRBV7-2 and TRBJ2-1; the central 10 bases match TRBD2. The clonotype comes from a male donor in good health and CMV-seronegative. The source material was PBMCs. The CDR3: CASSFIAGGGNEQFF. Read as DNA, the sequence is TGTGCCAGCAGTTTTATAGCGGGAGGAGGCAATGAGCAGTTCTTC.